These 31 T cell receptor beta chains were all obtained from the same sample, sequenced in a study of identical twins. One entry per CDR3 protein, called by TCRdb with MiXCR from the 5' RACE reads. Of about 570,000 distinct CDR3 sequences in the sample, 9.6% were seen once. The sample was also reused in another study, on yellow fever vaccine responses in identical twins.

Sequenced sample: PBMCs. The receptors originated from a woman aged 18-30 years in good health.

Ten or more counts support this clonotype. V gene TRBV12-3 or TRBV12-4 combines with J gene TRBJ2-2, with D possibly being TRBD1 (6 bases). This CDR3 comprises 14 residues. With 3 bases removed from V and 5 bases from J, the gap between germline ends came to 10 bases. The CDR3 DNA follows: TGTGCCAGCAGTTTGGCACAGGGAACCGGGGAGCTGTTTTTT. Protein: CASSLAQGTGELFF.

This clonotype was picked up many times. The rearrangement links TRBV7-2 to TRBJ2-1; TRBD2 matches 9 bases. The CDR3 has 13 residues. Germline V gene sequence: CDR1 SGHTA, CDR2 FQGNSA. The V and J ends lost 6 bases and 5 bases, in that order; junction bases with no gene match: 2. CDR3 in amino acids: CASRTSGDNEQFF. Written as DNA, the CDR3 is TGTGCCAGCAGGACTAGCGGCGACAATGAGCAGTTCTTC.

Written as DNA, the CDR3 is TGTGCCAGTAAACAGGGGTTCGGAGGGGTTATGGAGACCCAGTACTTC. Its protein is CASKQGFGGVMETQYF. The genes are TRBV28 and TRBJ2-5, with D possibly TRBD1 on 7 matching bases. The CDR3 length is 16 residues. The germline V gene encodes CDR1 MDHEN and CDR2 SYDVKM. Trimming cost V 9 bases and J 5 bases, with 25 bases left between them.

This clonotype was picked up a small number of times. This chain joins TRBV12-3 or TRBV12-4 and TRBJ2-1; 9 bases fit TRBD2. The CDR3 sequence is 18 residues long. V was clipped by 2 bases and J by 0 bases; unmatched bases: 8. The CDR3 DNA is TGTGCCAGCAGTTTATCAGCGGGGGGAATCAGCTCCTACAATGAGCAGTTCTTC. Translated, it gives CASSLSAGGISSYNEQFF.

The V and J genes are TRBV6-2 or TRBV6-3 and TRBJ2-3; 8 bases are shared with TRBD2. The V and J ends lost 6 bases and 4 bases, in that order; junction bases with no gene match: 6. Germline CDR1 is MNHEY and CDR2 is SVGEGT. The length of the CDR3 is 14 residues. CDR3 sequence (DNA): TGTGCCAGCAGACTTGTGCGGGGGGCAGATACGCAGTATTTT. It yields the protein CASRLVRGADTQYF.

This clonotype was observed a few times. The rearrangement joins TRBV20-1 to TRBJ2-3; 10 nucleotides match TRBD2. V trimming: 0 bases; J trimming: 0 bases; junction bases outside the gene matches: 6. The CDR3 consists of 17 residues. CDR1 and CDR2 from the germline V gene are DFQATT and SNEGSKA (reference sequence). The CDR3 DNA reads TGCAGTGCTAGAGACCGTTGGACTAGCGGAAGCACAGATACGCAGTATTTT. Amino acid sequence: CSARDRWTSGSTDTQYF.

This clonotype appeared a few times. V and J are TRBV29-1 and TRBJ2-6; D is uncertain. Germline CDR1 SQVTM, CDR2 ANQGSEA. The ends were cut back, 3 bases at V and 2 bases at J, with 11 bases in the middle. This CDR3 is 15 amino acids long. The CDR3 protein is CSVEGSAAGANVLTF. The CDR3 coding sequence is TGCAGCGTTGAGGGGTCTGCGGCTGGGGCCAACGTCCTGACTTTC.

This clonotype was detected a few times. This sequence joins TRBV19 and TRBJ2-5; 7 bases are shared with TRBD2. The CDR3 is 16 amino acids. The germline gives CDR1 LNHDA, CDR2 SQIVND (reference sequence). V dropped 3 bases and J dropped 2; count of bases not matched to a gene: 9. Here the CDR3 reads CASSIGEAGLQETQYF. The CDR3 DNA reads as TGTGCCAGTAGTATCGGGGAAGCGGGGCTTCAAGAGACCCAGTACTTC.

This clonotype occurred many times. The chain combines TRBV24-1 with TRBJ2-3; D possibly matches TRBD1 or TRBD2 (5 bases each). The CDR3 covers 17 residues. CDR1 is KGHDR and CDR2 is SFDVKD in the germline V gene. V was cut by 1 base and J by 2 bases, with 15 bases left in between. The CDR3 protein is CATSDFPGSPNTDTQYF. The DNA for the CDR3 is TGTGCCACCAGTGATTTCCCAGGGAGCCCAAACACAGATACGCAGTATTTT.

V is TRBV10-3 and J is TRBJ2-7; TRBD2 aligns across 10 bases. Germline V gene lookup returns CDR1 ENHRY and CDR2 SYGVKD. The CDR3 is 15 residues long. V gave up 4 bases and J gave up 6 bases; unmatched junction bases: 9. The chain's CDR3 is CAISGVRLAGAEQYF. The CDR3 DNA reads TGTGCCATCAGTGGGGTAAGGCTAGCGGGGGCCGAGCAGTACTTC.

This clonotype occurred many times. V gene TRBV12-3 or TRBV12-4 combines with J gene TRBJ2-7; no clear D gene. V lost 5 bases and J lost 11, with 19 bases in between. This CDR3 comprises 13 residues. Here the CDR3 reads CASSLLDRVRKYF. For the CDR3, the DNA is TGTGCCAGCAGTCTTCTGGACCGGGTGAGAAAGTACTTC.

The chain combines TRBV24-1 with TRBJ2-3, with 13 bases matching TRBD2. V shed 4 bases, J shed 1 base, and the junction held 10 bases outside the gene matches. The CDR3 consists of 19 residues. Germline loops: CDR1 KGHDR, CDR2 SFDVKD. CDR3 residues: CATSDSGLAGVWGTDTQYF. The CDR3 region has the DNA TGTGCCACCAGTGACAGCGGACTAGCGGGGGTGTGGGGCACAGATACGCAGTATTTT.

This clonotype showed up just a few times. The chain has TRBV5-1 and TRBJ2-7, with D possibly matching TRBD2 (6 bases). CDR3 length: 14 residues. Germline V gene lookup returns CDR1 SGHRS and CDR2 YFSETQ. Between the trimmed V and J ends, which lost 0 bases and 5 bases, there was a span of 12 bases. The CDR3 protein is CASSLDGSGDEQYF. The CDR3 coding sequence is TGCGCCAGCAGCTTGGACGGGAGCGGAGACGAGCAGTACTTC.

The genes are TRBV11-2 and TRBJ2-1, with D hard to call. Germline-derived CDR1 and CDR2 are SGHAT and FQNNGV. The CDR3 is 12 residues long. V lost 1 base to trimming and J lost 10 bases, with 8 bases between them. The CDR3 loop reads CASSLASEEQFF. CDR3 bases: TGTGCCAGCAGCTTAGCCTCGGAAGAGCAGTTCTTC.

This clonotype showed up just a few times. The chain uses TRBV6-2 or TRBV6-3 and TRBJ2-7; D not certain. Germline CDR1 reads MNHEY; CDR2 reads SVGEGT. V lost 6 bases and J lost 6, with 27 bases in between. The CDR3 loop spans 17 amino acids. The CDR3 is CASSPPESPRPASEQYF. CDR3 sequence (DNA): TGTGCCAGCAGCCCCCCGGAATCGCCGCGACCAGCAAGCGAGCAGTACTTC.

This clonotype has at least ten counts. V is TRBV21-1 and J is TRBJ2-3; TRBD2, the table's D call, lacks a check against the DNA. TRBV21-1 is deemed a pseudogene. The CDR3 covers 16 residues. CDR3 DNA: TGTGCCAGCAGCACCCTTAGCGGGGCTAGCACAGATACGCAGTATTTT. Encoded protein: CASSTLSGASTDTQYF.

This clonotype was detected only a few times. The chain uses TRBV5-8 and TRBJ2-2, with TRBD1 matching 7 bases. The CDR3 is 16 amino acids. The germline gives CDR1 SGHTS, CDR2 YDEGEE. Trimming cost V 4 bases and J 3 bases; bases outside gene matches: 9. In DNA form, the CDR3 reads TGTGCCAGCAGCCGAACTCGGACAGGCGACACCGGGGAGCTGTTTTTT. The encoded protein is CASSRTRTGDTGELFF.

This clonotype was counted many times. The chain links TRBV28 to TRBJ2-1; 8 bases map to TRBD1. V was clipped by 2 bases and J by 7 bases; unmatched bases: 10. Germline V gene sequence: CDR1 MDHEN, CDR2 SYDVKM. CDR3 length: 16 amino acids. The CDR3 reads CASSLEGGNRGNEQFF. The CDR3 DNA reads TGTGCCAGCAGTTTAGAAGGCGGGAACAGGGGGAATGAGCAGTTCTTC.

This clonotype has more than one count but fewer than ten. The gene calls are TRBV6-2 or TRBV6-3 and TRBJ2-7, with 8 bases aligning to TRBD2. Germline V gene sequence: CDR1 MNHEY, CDR2 SVGEGT. The CDR3 is 14 residues long. V dropped 0 bases and J dropped 5; count of bases not matched to a gene: 3. The CDR3 region is CASSYSGSGNEQYF. The CDR3, as DNA: TGTGCCAGCAGTTACTCCGGTAGCGGGAACGAGCAGTACTTC.

This clonotype was observed a few times. The chain joins TRBV4-3 to TRBJ2-1; no clear D gene. The CDR3 has 16 residues. V shed 3 bases and J shed 4 bases, with 16 bases lying between them. Germline CDR1 and CDR2: LGHNA and YSLEER. CDR3: CASSHDTDTAYNEQFF. In DNA, the CDR3 is TGCGCCAGCAGCCATGATACGGATACGGCATACAATGAGCAGTTCTTC.

This clonotype was counted only a few times. The chain uses TRBV7-2 and TRBJ2-7, with 12 bases matching TRBD2. There are 16 residues in the CDR3. Unmatched junction bases numbered 5, after V lost 5 bases and J lost 0 bases. Germline CDR1 reads SGHTA; CDR2 reads FQGNSA. CDR3 sequence: CASSPTSGGPSYEQYF. In DNA, the CDR3 is TGTGCCAGCAGCCCGACTAGCGGGGGTCCCTCCTACGAGCAGTACTTC.

This clonotype was observed a handful of times. The chain is built from TRBV6-5 and TRBJ2-3; 10 bases align to TRBD1. CDR3 length equals 17 residues. The V gene end was trimmed by 1 base and the J gene end by 0 bases; junction bases not matched to a gene: 4. Germline CDR1 MNHEY, CDR2 SVGAGI. DNA of the CDR3: TGTGCCAGCAGTTACTATTCGGGACAGGGGAGCACAGATACGCAGTATTTT. Residues: CASSYYSGQGSTDTQYF.

V and J are TRBV27 and TRBJ2-7; D is undetermined. The CDR3 covers 13 residues. Trimming cost V 2 bases and J 5 bases, with 10 bases left between them. Germline lookup yields CDR1 MNHEY and CDR2 SMNVEV (reference sequence). CDR3 residues: CASSLIPPDEQYF. The CDR3 coding sequence is TGTGCCAGCAGTTTAATACCTCCCGACGAGCAGTACTTC.

This clonotype was seen more than once but under ten times. The rearrangement links TRBV7-2 to TRBJ2-2; the D is unclear. CDR1 is SGHTA and CDR2 is FQGNSA in the germline V gene. V was trimmed by 2 bases and J by 2 bases, leaving 6 bases between them. The CDR3 has 14 residues. The CDR3 reads CASSLQENTGELFF. DNA of the CDR3: TGTGCCAGCAGCTTACAGGAAAACACCGGGGAGCTGTTTTTT.

This clonotype was counted ten times or more. This chain joins TRBV15 and TRBJ2-7; tentative D call: TRBD1 (6 bases). CDR3 length: 18 amino acids. Trimming pared 0 bases from V and 3 bases from J, leaving 21 bases between. Germline-derived CDR1 and CDR2 are LNHNV and YYDKDF (reference sequence). CDR3 bases: TGTGCCACCAGCAGAGATAGGGGACACAGTACAAGTAACTACGAGCAGTACTTC. Translation: CATSRDRGHSTSNYEQYF.

V is TRBV3-1 and J is TRBJ2-1; D ambiguous. The CDR3 is 15 amino acids. In germline, CDR1 is LGHDT, CDR2 YNNKEL (reference sequence). The V and J ends lost 1 base and 0 bases respectively, with 7 bases between them. The CDR3 region is CASSQGYNSYNEQFF. CDR3 DNA sequence: TGTGCCAGCAGCCAAGGTTACAACTCCTACAATGAGCAGTTCTTC.

In its sample, this clonotype was seen a few times. The V and J genes are TRBV10-2 and TRBJ2-7; tentative D call: TRBD2 (5 bases). Deletions cut 6 bases from V and 6 bases from J, with 18 bases between. Germline V gene data show CDR1 as WSHSY and CDR2 as SAAADI. The length of the CDR3 is 14 residues. The CDR3 sequence: CASRSTLQRAEQYF. The CDR3 region has the DNA TGCGCCAGCAGATCAACCCTACAGAGGGCCGAGCAGTACTTC.

In its sample, this clonotype was seen many times. The V call is TRBV28, the J call TRBJ2-7, with TRBD2 matching over 9 bases. The CDR3 spans 15 residues. Germline V gene data show CDR1 as MDHEN and CDR2 as SYDVKM. After removal of 4 bases from V and 4 bases from J, the junction contained 8 bases not matched to a gene. CDR3 nucleotide sequence: TGTGCCAGCAGTTCCCCGGGACTAGCCGTATACGAGCAGTACTTC. This codes for CASSSPGLAVYEQYF.

CDR3 amino acids: CASSESPRDSYRGELFF. CDR3 coding DNA: TGCGCCAGCAGCGAATCGCCCCGGGACTCGTACCGTGGGGAGCTGTTTTTT. The rearrangement links TRBV5-1 to TRBJ2-2, with D possibly TRBD2 on 6 matching bases. Germline V CDR1 and CDR2: SGHRS, YFSETQ. V lost 4 bases and J lost 8, with 24 bases in between. This CDR3 spans 17 amino acids.

This clonotype was found many times. The chain links TRBV5-1 to TRBJ2-7, with D possibly TRBD2 on 6 matching bases. The CDR3 contains 15 residues. V was shortened by 0 bases and J by 4 bases, with 14 bases between the two germline ends. Germline assignment: CDR1 SGHRS and CDR2 YFSETQ. In nucleotides, the CDR3 is TGCGCCAGCAGCTTGGGCGGGGAAATGGGTTACGAGCAGTACTTC. Its protein is CASSLGGEMGYEQYF. Full variable domain (remainder filled in from reference TRBV5-1 and TRBJ2-7): KAGVTQTPRYLIKTRGQQVTLSCSPISGHRSVSWYQQTPGQGLQFLFEYFSETQRNKGNFPGRFSGRQFSNSRSEMNVSTLELGDSALYLCASSLGGEMGYEQYFGPGTRLTVT.

This chain uses TRBV12-5 with TRBJ2-3; D remains unclear. V lost 3 bases and J 0 bases, leaving 7 bases between the germline ends. The CDR3 extends over 14 amino acids. CDR1 is LGHNT, CDR2 FRNRAP, per germline. In DNA form, the CDR3 reads TGTGCTAGTGGTTTAATCCAAAGCACAGATACGCAGTATTTT. It specifies CASGLIQSTDTQYF.